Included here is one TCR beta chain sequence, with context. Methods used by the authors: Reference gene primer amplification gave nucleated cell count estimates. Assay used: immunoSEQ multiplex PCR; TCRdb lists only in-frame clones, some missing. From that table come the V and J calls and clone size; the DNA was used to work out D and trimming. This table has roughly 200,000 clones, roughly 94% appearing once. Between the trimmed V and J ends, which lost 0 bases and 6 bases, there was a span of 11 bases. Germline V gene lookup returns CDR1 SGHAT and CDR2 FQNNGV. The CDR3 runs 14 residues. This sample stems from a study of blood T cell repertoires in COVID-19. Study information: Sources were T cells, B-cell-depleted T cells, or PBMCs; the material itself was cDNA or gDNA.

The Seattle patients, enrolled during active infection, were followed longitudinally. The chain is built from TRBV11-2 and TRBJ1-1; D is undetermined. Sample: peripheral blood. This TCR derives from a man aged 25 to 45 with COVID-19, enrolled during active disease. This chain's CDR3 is CASSLDTGWAEAFF. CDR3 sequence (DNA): TGTGCCAGCAGCTTAGACACGGGGTGGGCTGAAGCTTTCTTT.